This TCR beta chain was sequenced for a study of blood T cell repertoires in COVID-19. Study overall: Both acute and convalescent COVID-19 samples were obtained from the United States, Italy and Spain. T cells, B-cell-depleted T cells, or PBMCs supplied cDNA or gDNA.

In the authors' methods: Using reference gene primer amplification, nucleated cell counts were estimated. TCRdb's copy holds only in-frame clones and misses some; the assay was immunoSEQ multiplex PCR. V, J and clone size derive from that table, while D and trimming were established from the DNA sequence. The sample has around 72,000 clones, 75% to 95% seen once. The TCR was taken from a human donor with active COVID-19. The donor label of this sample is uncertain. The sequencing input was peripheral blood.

The CDR3 coding sequence is TGTGCCAGCAGTACAGACTACGAGCAGTACTTC. It translates to CASSTDYEQYF. The chain recombines TRBV6-2 or TRBV6-3 with TRBJ2-7; D is ambiguous. Trimming pared 5 bases from V and 3 bases from J, leaving 5 bases between. This CDR3 contains 11 residues. The germline V gene encodes CDR1 MNHEY and CDR2 SVGEGT.